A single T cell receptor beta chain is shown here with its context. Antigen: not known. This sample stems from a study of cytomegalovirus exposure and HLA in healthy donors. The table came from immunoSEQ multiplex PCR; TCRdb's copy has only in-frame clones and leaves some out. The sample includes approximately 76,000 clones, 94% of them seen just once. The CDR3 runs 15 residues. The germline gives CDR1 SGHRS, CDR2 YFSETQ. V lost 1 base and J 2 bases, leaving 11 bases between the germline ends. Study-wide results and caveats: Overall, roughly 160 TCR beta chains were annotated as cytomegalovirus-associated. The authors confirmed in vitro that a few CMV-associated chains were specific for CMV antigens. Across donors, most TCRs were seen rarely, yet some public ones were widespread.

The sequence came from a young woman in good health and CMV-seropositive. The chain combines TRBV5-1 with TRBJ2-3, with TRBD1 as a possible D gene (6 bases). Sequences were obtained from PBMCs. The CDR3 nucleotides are TGCGCCAGCAGCTTGACGGCAGGGGTCACAGATACGCAGTATTTT. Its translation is CASSLTAGVTDTQYF.